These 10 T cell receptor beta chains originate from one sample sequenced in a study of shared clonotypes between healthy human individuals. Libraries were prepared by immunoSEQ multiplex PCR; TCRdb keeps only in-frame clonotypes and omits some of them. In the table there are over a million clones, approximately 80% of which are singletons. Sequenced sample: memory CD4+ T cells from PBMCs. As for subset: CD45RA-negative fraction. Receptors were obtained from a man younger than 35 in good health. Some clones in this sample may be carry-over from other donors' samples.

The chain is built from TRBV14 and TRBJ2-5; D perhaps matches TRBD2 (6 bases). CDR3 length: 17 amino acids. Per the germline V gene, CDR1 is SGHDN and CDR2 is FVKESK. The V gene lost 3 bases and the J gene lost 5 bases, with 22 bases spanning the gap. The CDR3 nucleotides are TGTGCCAGCAGCCACCAACCACCTGCGGGACCTTACGAGACCCAGTACTTC. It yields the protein CASSHQPPAGPYETQYF.

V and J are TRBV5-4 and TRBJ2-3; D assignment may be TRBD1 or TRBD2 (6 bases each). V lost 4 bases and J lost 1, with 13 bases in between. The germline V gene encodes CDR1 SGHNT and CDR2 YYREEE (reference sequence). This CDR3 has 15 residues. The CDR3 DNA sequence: TGTGCCAGCAGCCCGGGGGCAGGGGGCACAGATACGCAGTATTTT. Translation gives CASSPGAGGTDTQYF.

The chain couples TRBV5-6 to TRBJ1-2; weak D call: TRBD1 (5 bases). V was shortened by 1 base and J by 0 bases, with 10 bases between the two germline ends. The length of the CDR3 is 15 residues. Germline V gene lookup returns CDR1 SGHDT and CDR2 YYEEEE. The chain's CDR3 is CASSLFSRANYGYTF. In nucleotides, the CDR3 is TGTGCCAGCAGCTTGTTCTCCAGGGCTAACTATGGCTACACCTTC.

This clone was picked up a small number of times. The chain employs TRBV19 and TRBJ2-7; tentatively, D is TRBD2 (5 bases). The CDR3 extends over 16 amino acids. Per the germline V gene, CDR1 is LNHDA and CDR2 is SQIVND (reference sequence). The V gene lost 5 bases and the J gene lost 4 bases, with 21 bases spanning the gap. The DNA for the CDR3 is TGTGCCAGTAGTTCAAGGCCGGGAACAAGGGCGTACGAGCAGTACTTC. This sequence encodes CASSSRPGTRAYEQYF.

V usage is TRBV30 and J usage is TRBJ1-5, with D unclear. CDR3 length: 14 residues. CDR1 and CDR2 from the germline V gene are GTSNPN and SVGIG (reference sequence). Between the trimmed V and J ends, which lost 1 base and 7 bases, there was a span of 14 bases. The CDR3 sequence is CAWSGAHEGQPQHF. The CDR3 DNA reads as TGTGCCTGGAGTGGAGCACACGAAGGGCAGCCCCAGCATTTT.

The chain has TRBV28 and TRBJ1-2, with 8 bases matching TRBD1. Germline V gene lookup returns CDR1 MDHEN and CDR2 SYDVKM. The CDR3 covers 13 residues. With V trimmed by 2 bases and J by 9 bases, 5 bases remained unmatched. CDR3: CASSLGQGWSYTF. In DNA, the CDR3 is TGTGCCAGCAGTTTAGGACAGGGCTGGAGCTACACCTTC.

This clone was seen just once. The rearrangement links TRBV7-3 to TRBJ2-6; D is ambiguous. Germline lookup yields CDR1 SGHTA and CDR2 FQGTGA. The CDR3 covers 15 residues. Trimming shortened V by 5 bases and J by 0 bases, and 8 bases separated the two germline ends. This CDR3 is CASSPMPSGANVLTF. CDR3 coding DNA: TGTGCCAGCAGCCCCATGCCCTCTGGGGCCAACGTCCTGACTTTC.

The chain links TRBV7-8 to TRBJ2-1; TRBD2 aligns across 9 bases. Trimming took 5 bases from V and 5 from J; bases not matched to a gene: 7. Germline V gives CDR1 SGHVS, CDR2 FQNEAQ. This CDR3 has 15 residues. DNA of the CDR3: TGTGCCAGCAGCCCTCTAGCGGGATGGGACAATGAGCAGTTCTTC. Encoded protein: CASSPLAGWDNEQFF.

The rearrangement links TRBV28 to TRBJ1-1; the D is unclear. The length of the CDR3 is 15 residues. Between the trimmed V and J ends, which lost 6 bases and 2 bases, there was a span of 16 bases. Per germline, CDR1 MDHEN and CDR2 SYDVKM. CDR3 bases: TGTGCCAGCAGCATTCCTGGACGATTAAACACTGAAGCTTTCTTT. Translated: CASSIPGRLNTEAFF.

This CDR3 is CASSVKGTYYEQYF. The CDR3 coding sequence is TGTGCCAGCAGTGTAAAGGGGACCTACTACGAGCAGTACTTC. This rearrangement joins TRBV2 to TRBJ2-7; D could derive from TRBD1 or TRBD2 (5 bases each). Germline V lookup: CDR1 SNHLY, CDR2 FYNNEI. Trimming pared 4 bases from V and 3 bases from J, leaving 13 bases between. This CDR3 has 14 amino acids.